Described below is a single T cell receptor (beta chain) sequence and its context. Some clones are missing from TCRdb's copy, which holds only in-frame ones; the method was immunoSEQ multiplex PCR. Among a few hundred thousand clones, 86% were seen once, and the ten largest hold 0.84%. The trim removed 3 bases at V and 7 bases at J, leaving 10 bases unmatched. Per germline, CDR1 MNHEY and CDR2 SMNVEV (reference sequence). The CDR3 has 16 amino acids. These data belong to a study of cytomegalovirus exposure and HLA in healthy donors. The rearrangement uses TRBV27 and TRBJ2-1, with 9 bases lining up with TRBD1. The TCR was taken from a woman aged 18 to 35 in good health and CMV-seronegative. Sequenced material: PBMCs. This CDR3 reads CASSFRTGGAGNEQFF. CDR3 DNA sequence: TGTGCCAGCAGTTTCCGTACAGGGGGCGCAGGGAATGAGCAGTTCTTC.